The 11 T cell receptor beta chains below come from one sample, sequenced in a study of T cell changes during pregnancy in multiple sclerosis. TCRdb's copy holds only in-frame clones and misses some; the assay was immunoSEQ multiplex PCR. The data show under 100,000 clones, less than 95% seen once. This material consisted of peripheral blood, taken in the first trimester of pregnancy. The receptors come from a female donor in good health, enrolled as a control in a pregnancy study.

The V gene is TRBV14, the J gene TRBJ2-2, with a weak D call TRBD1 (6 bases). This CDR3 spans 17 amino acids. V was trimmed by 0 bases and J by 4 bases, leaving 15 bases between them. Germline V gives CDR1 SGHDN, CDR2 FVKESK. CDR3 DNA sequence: TGTGCCAGCAGCCAAGAGGTCTGGACAGAGATCACCGGGGAGCTGTTTTTT. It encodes CASSQEVWTEITGELFF.

The CDR3 is CSVDRGNEQFF. The CDR3 DNA is TGCAGCGTGGACAGGGGCAATGAGCAGTTCTTC. This chain links TRBV29-1 with TRBJ2-1, with 9 bases fitting TRBD1. The germline gives CDR1 SQVTM, CDR2 ANQGSEA. Germline trimming cut 6 bases from V and 6 bases from J; bases unmatched to any gene: 0. This CDR3 spans 11 amino acids.

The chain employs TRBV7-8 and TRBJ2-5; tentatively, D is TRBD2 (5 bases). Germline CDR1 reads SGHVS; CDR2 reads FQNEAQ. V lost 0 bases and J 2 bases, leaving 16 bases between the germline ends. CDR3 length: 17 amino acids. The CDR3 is CASSLARVPDSQETQYF. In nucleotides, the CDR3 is TGTGCCAGCAGCTTAGCCCGAGTACCGGACTCTCAAGAGACCCAGTACTTC.

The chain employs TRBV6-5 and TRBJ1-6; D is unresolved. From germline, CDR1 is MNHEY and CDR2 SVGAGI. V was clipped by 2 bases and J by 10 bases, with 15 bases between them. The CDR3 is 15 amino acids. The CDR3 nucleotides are TGTGCCAGCAGTTACGGAGGCGAAGCCGCCTCACCCCTCCACTTT. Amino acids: CASSYGGEAASPLHF.

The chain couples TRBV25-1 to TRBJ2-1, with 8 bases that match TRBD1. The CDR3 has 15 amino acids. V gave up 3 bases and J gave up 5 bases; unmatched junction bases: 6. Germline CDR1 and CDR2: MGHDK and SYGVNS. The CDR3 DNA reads TGTGCCAGCAGTGATCCCACAGGGGGAGACAATGAGCAGTTCTTC. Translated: CASSDPTGGDNEQFF.

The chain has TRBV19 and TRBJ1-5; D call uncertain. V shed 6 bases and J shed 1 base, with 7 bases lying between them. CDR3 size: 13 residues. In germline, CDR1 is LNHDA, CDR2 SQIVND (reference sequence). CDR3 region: CASRRVSNQPQHF. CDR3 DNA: TGTGCCAGTAGACGAGTGAGCAATCAGCCCCAGCATTTT.

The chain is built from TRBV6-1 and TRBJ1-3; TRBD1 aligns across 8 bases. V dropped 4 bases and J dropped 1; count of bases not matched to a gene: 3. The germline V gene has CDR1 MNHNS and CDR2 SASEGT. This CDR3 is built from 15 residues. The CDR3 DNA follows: TGTGCCAGCAGTGTTGACAGGGGTTCTGGAAACACCATATATTTT. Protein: CASSVDRGSGNTIYF.

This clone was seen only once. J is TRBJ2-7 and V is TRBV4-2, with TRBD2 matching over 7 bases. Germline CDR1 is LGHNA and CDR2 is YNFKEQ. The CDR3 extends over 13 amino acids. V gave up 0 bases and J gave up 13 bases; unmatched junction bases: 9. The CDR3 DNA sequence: TGTGCCAGCAGCCAAGAGCCTAGCGGCCCAACCTACTTC. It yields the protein CASSQEPSGPTYF.

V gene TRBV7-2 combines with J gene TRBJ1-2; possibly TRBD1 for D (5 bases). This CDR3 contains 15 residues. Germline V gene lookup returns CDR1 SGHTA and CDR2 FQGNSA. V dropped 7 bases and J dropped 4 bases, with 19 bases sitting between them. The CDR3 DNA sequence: TGTGCCAGCACCCCAGAACGGACAAGCCTCTATGGCTACACCTTC. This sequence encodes CASTPERTSLYGYTF.

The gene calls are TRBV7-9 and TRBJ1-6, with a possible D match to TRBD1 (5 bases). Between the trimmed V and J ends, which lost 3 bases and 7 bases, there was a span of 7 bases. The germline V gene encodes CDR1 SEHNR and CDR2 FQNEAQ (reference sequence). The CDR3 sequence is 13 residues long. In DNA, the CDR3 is TGTGCCAGCAGCTTGAAGGGGAATTCACCCCTCCACTTT. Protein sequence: CASSLKGNSPLHF. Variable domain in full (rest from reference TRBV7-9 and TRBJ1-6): DTGVSQNPRHKITKRGQNVTFRCDPISEHNRLYWYRQTLGQGPEFLTYFQNEAQLEKSRLLSDRFSAERPKGSFSTLEIQRTEQGDSAMYLCASSLKGNSPLHFGNGTRLTVT.

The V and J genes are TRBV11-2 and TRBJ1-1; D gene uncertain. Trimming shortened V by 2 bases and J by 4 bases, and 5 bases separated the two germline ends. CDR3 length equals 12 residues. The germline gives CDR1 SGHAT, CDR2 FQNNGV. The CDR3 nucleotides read TGTGCCAGCAGCTTAATTCTCACTGAAGCTTTCTTT. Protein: CASSLILTEAFF.